This record concerns one T cell receptor beta chain sequence. Its antigen is unidentified. This sample includes further DNA sequences coding for the same CDR3. These data belong to a study of PD-1 blockade in mismatch repair-deficient tumors. Study-wide results and limits: Tumor-resident clones, often undetectable pretreatment in blood, expanded then contracted after pembrolizumab.

The table came from immunoSEQ multiplex PCR; TCRdb's copy has only in-frame clones and leaves some out. Of 90,000 to 130,000 clones in the sample, roughly 80% were seen once. PCR or immunohistochemistry showed mismatch repair deficiency in every enrolled patient. TCR sequencing covered three patients who responded to pembrolizumab. The clonotype originates from an adult with mismatch repair-deficient cancer. The sequencing here drew on peripheral blood, taken roughly 13 months after starting pembrolizumab.

The CDR3 loop is CASSFDQGSNYGYTF. DNA for the CDR3: TGTGCCAGCAGCTTTGACCAGGGAAGTAACTATGGCTACACCTTC. The chain links TRBV5-4 to TRBJ1-2, with D perhaps matching TRBD1 (5 bases). The V and J ends lost 2 bases and 1 base respectively, with 12 bases between them. The CDR3 runs 15 residues. Per germline, CDR1 SGHNT and CDR2 YYREEE (reference sequence).